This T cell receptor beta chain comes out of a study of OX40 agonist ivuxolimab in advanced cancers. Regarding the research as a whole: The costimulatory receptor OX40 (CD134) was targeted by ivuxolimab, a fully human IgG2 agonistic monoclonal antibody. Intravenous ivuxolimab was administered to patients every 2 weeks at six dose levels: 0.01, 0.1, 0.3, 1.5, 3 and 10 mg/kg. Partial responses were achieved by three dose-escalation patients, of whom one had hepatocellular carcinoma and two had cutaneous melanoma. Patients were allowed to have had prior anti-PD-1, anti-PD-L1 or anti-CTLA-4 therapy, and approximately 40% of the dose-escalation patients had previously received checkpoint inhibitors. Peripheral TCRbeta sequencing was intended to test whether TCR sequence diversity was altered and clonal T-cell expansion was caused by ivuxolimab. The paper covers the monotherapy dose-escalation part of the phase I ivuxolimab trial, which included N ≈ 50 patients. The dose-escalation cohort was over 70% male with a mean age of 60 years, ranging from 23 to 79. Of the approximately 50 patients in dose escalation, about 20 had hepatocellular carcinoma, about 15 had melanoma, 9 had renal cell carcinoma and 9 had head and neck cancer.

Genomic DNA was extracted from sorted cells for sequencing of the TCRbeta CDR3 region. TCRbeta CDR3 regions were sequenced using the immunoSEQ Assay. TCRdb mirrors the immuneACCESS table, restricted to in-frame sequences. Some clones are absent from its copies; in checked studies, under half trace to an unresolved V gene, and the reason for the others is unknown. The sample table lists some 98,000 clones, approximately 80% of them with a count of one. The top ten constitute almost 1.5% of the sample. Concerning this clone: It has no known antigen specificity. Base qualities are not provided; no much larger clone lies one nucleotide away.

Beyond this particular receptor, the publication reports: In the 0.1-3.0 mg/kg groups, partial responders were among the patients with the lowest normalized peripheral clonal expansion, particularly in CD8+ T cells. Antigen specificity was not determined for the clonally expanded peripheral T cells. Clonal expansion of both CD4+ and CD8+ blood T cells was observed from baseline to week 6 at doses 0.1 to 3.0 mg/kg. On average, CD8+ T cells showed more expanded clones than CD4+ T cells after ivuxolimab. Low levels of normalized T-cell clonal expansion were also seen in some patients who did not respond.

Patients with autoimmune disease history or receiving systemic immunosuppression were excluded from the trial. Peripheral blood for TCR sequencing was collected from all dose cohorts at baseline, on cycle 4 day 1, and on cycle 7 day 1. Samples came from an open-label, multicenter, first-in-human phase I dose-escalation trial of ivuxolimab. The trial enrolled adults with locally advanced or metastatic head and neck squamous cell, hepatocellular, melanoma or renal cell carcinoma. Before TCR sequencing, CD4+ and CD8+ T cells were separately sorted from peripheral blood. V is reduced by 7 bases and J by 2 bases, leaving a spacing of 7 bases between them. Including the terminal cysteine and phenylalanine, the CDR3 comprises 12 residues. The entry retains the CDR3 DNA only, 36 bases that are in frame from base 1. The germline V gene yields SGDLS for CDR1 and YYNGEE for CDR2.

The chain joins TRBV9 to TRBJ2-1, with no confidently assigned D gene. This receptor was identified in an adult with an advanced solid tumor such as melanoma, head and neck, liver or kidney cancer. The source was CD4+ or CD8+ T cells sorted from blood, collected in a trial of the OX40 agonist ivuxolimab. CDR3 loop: CASGKTYNEQFF. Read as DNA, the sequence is TGTGCCAGCGGGAAAACCTACAATGAGCAGTTCTTC.